Included here is one T cell receptor beta chain sequence, with context. Its target is unknown. This sample was taken from a study of shared clonotypes between healthy human individuals. The study, taken as a whole, reports: Sampling used blood alone; tissue repertoires probably differ.

Trimming removed 2 bases at V and 5 bases at J, with 9 bases between. CDR1 is SNHLY and CDR2 is FYNNEI in the germline V gene. There are 13 residues in the CDR3. CD45RA-negative memory and CD45RA+ naive subsets were split from the CD4+ cells. For sorted subsets, 200 ng DNA per replicate equaled approximately 32,000 T cell genomes. Using immunoSEQ multiplex PCR, the repertoire was profiled, and TCRdb retains in-frame clones only, with some absent. The table shows over a million clones, with approximately 80% occurring only once. The clonotype was recovered from a young man in good health. Some clones in this sample may be carry-over from other donors' samples. The chain employs TRBV2 and TRBJ1-1; no clear D. The sequencing input was memory CD4+ T cells from PBMCs. Stated subset: CD45RA-negative fraction. The CDR3, as DNA: TGTGCCAGCAGTGAATGGCGGCGAACTGAAGCTTTCTTT. This sequence encodes CASSEWRRTEAFF. The whole variable domain, filled in from reference TRBV2 and TRBJ1-1, reads EPEVTQTPSHQVTQMGQEVILRCVPISNHLYFYWYRQILGQKVEFLVSFYNNEISEKSEIFDDQFSVERPDGSNFTLKIRSTKLEDSAMYFCASSEWRRTEAFFGQGTRLTVV.